This T cell receptor beta chain originates from a study of cytotoxic CD8 clonotypes in ibrutinib-treated CLL. Study at large: The subjects consisted of roughly ten relapsed/refractory and roughly 15 treatment-naive individuals, with 17 IGHV unmutated.

The data were produced by immunoSEQ multiplex PCR, yet TCRdb's version contains in-frame clones alone and is incomplete. The data show 150,000 or so clones, with 70% to 90% seen just once and roughly 2% held by the top ten. The CDR3 is 17 amino acids. The V end was cut by 3 bases, the J end by 6 bases, with 18 bases between. The V gene's germline CDR1 is LNHDA and CDR2 SQIVND (reference sequence). This chain connects TRBV19 to TRBJ1-6, with no clear D. This receptor was taken from a human donor with chronic lymphocytic leukemia. The sequencing here drew on PBMCs, taken after 24 months of ibrutinib treatment. CDR3 sequence (DNA): TGTGCCAGTAGTATTAACGCAAGGGAATTTGGTAATTCACCCCTCCACTTT. Protein sequence: CASSINAREFGNSPLHF. The entire variable domain, with the rest obtained from reference TRBV19 and TRBJ1-6, is as follows: DGGITQSPKYLFRKEGQNVTLSCEQNLNHDAMYWYRQDPGQGLRLIYYSQIVNDFQKGDIAEGYSVSREKKESFPLTVTSAQKNPTAFYLCASSINAREFGNSPLHFGNGTRLTVT.